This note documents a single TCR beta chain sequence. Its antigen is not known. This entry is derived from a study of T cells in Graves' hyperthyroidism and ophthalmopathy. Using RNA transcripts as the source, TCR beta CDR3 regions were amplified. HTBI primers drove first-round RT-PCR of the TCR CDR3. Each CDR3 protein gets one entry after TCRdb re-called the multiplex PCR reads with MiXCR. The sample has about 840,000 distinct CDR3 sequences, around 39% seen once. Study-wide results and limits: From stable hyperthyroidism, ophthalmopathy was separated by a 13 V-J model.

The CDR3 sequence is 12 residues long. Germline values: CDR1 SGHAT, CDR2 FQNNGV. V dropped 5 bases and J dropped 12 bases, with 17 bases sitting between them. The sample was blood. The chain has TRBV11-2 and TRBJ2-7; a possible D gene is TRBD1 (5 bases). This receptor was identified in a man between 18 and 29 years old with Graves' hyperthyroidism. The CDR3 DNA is TGTGCCAGCAGCCTGGCTGGTCAGGGCCGGTACTTC. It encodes CASSLAGQGRYF.